This section outlines one TCR beta chain sequence together with its context. In the source study's methods: Amplification of reference gene primers provided the estimated nucleated cell counts. Clones were sequenced by immunoSEQ multiplex PCR, and TCRdb holds only the in-frame ones, with some missing. From that table come the V and J calls and clone size; the DNA was used to work out D and trimming. The data show 9,500 to 15,000 clones, around 70% seen once. This CDR3 comprises 16 residues. The junction had 7 bases not matched to a gene; V was cut back by 5 bases and J by 2 bases. Per germline, CDR1 WNHNN and CDR2 SYGVQD (reference sequence). This sample was included in a study of blood T cell repertoires in COVID-19. While infection was still active, Seattle patients were enrolled and then followed longitudinally.

The chain carries TRBV10-1 and TRBJ1-5; 9 bases map to TRBD1. The sample comprised peripheral blood. The receptor comes from a man in his 60s with COVID-19, enrolled during active disease. CDR3 DNA sequence: TGCGCCAGCAGTCACAGGGGGCGCGTTGGCAATCAGCCCCAGCATTTT. Amino acid sequence: CASSHRGRVGNQPQHF.